This passage covers 10 T cell receptor beta chains from one sample sequenced in a study of identical twins. TCRdb independently ran MiXCR on the 5' RACE reads; one entry per CDR3 protein. The sample shows approximately 230,000 distinct CDR3 sequences, around 6.5% of them seen only once. This sample was also put to use in a study of T cells expressing NK-cell markers.

The source material was CD8+ T cells sorted from blood. The receptors derive from a young woman in good health.

The chain recombines TRBV4-1 with TRBJ2-1; TRBD2 agrees at 8 bases. V trimming: 5 bases; J trimming: 2 bases; junction bases outside the gene matches: 5. The CDR3 sequence is 15 residues long. Germline V gene lookup returns CDR1 MGHRA and CDR2 YSYEKL. The CDR3 region is CASSWAGGAYNEQFF. CDR3 DNA: TGCGCCAGCAGCTGGGCCGGGGGGGCCTACAATGAGCAGTTCTTC.

The chain joins TRBV7-9 to TRBJ2-7, with D perhaps matching TRBD2 (5 bases). V lost 4 bases and J lost 3, with 19 bases in between. Germline CDR1 reads SEHNR; CDR2 reads FQNEAQ (reference sequence). There are 16 residues in the CDR3. CDR3 sequence reads: CASSSPTKGGFYEQYF. DNA of the CDR3: TGTGCCAGCAGCTCCCCTACGAAGGGCGGGTTCTACGAGCAGTACTTC.

The chain joins TRBV6-2 or TRBV6-3 to TRBJ2-1, with 7 bases that match TRBD2. The CDR3 length is 19 residues. The V and J ends lost 0 bases and 4 bases, in that order; junction bases with no gene match: 15. Per the germline V gene, CDR1 is MNHEY and CDR2 is SVGEGT. The CDR3 here is CASSYSNSHSSGFYNEQFF. The CDR3 DNA reads as TGTGCCAGCAGTTACTCGAACAGCCACTCTAGCGGATTTTACAATGAGCAGTTCTTC.

This clonotype was detected only a few times. The rearrangement links TRBV2 to TRBJ2-5, with 8 bases identical to TRBD2. The CDR3 loop spans 19 amino acids. The junction had 18 bases not matched to a gene; V was cut back by 5 bases and J by 1 base. CDR1 is SNHLY, CDR2 FYNNEI, per germline. The CDR3 spells CASSHPATRLARIQETQYF. The CDR3 bases are TGTGCCAGCAGTCACCCGGCAACTCGACTAGCGAGAATCCAAGAGACCCAGTACTTC.

V gene TRBV3-1 combines with J gene TRBJ2-1; D is unresolved. V lost 6 bases and J lost 0, with 15 bases in between. CDR1 LGHDT and CDR2 YNNKEL come from the germline V gene (reference sequence). The CDR3 is 16 amino acids. The CDR3 nucleotides read TGTGCCAGCAGTCGCTCTGGGATAAGCTCCTACAATGAGCAGTTCTTC. It is translated as CASSRSGISSYNEQFF.

This rearrangement joins TRBV27 to TRBJ2-1; no reliable D call. This CDR3 is built from 13 residues. The V end was cut by 3 bases, the J end by 6 bases, with 9 bases between. Germline values: CDR1 MNHEY, CDR2 SMNVEV (reference sequence). The CDR3 sequence: CASSFSASNEQFF. The CDR3 nucleotides read TGTGCCAGCAGTTTCTCGGCGAGCAATGAGCAGTTCTTC.

The rearrangement joins TRBV7-6 to TRBJ2-1; 12 bases agree with TRBD2. The CDR3 is 19 amino acids. The J segment lost 4 bases and the V segment lost 1 base, leaving 11 bases of the junction unmatched. The germline V gene encodes CDR1 SGHVS and CDR2 FNYEAQ. Here the CDR3 DNA reads TGTGCCAGCAGCTTAGGCCTAGCGGGGGGGCCGACAGTTTACAATGAGCAGTTCTTC. It translates to CASSLGLAGGPTVYNEQFF.

A few counts support this clonotype. This CDR3 is CASSYSIDVRGSADEQYF. The DNA for the CDR3 is TGTGCCAGCAGTTACTCGATTGACGTCAGGGGATCGGCCGACGAGCAGTACTTC. The chain links TRBV6-2 or TRBV6-3 to TRBJ2-7, with D perhaps TRBD1 (6 bases). This CDR3 is 18 amino acids long. The germline gives CDR1 MNHEY, CDR2 SVGEGT. V was cut by 0 bases and J by 5 bases, with 23 bases left in between.

At least ten counts were recorded for this clonotype. This chain uses TRBV27 with TRBJ2-3, with D unclear. CDR1 and CDR2 (germline): MNHEY, SMNVEV (reference sequence). The CDR3 has 13 amino acids. Trimming stripped 6 bases from V and 8 bases from J, with 15 bases between. The CDR3 loop is CASSLYSSSTQYF. The DNA of the CDR3 is TGTGCCAGCAGCCTATACTCGTCCTCTACGCAGTATTTT.

This clonotype was observed many times. The chain employs TRBV7-8 and TRBJ1-5; D possibly corresponds to TRBD1 (6 bases). Germline V gene lookup returns CDR1 SGHVS and CDR2 FQNEAQ. CDR3 size: 15 residues. Trimming left V 2 bases short and J 6 bases short, with 14 bases between. This chain's CDR3 is CASSLRAGVGQPQHF. The CDR3 coding sequence is TGTGCCAGCAGCTTAAGGGCAGGGGTGGGTCAGCCCCAGCATTTT.